Listed below are T cell receptor beta chains from one sample, sequenced in a study of shared clonotypes between healthy human individuals. Data came from immunoSEQ multiplex PCR; TCRdb stores just in-frame clones and leaves some out. The table shows some 2,100,000 clones, with 90% to 95% occurring only once. Sequencing was done on a sample of naive CD8+ T cells from PBMCs. These TCRs come from a man aged 18 to 29 in good health. Some clones in this sample may be carry-over from other donors' samples. Both conserved end residues are part of each CDR3. Each record gives: V gene, J gene, clone size, D gene, CDR3 protein, CDR3 DNA. D genes are given only for firm matches. Size is stated for part of the rows, as once, few or many counts, or as a class when the clone is expanded.

v_call: TRBV25-1; j_call: TRBJ2-7; clone_size: NA; d_call: TRBD1; cdr3_aa: CASSESAPHRGTYEQYF; cdr3_nt: TGTGCCAGCAGTGAATCTGCCCCCCACAGGGGCACCTACGAGCAGTACTTC
v_call: TRBV4-1; j_call: TRBJ2-1; clone_size: NA; d_call: NA; cdr3_aa: CASRDYNEQFF; cdr3_nt: TGCGCCAGCAGGGACTACAATGAGCAGTTCTTC
v_call: TRBV4-1; j_call: TRBJ1-2; clone_size: NA; d_call: NA; cdr3_aa: CASSQVGGNYGYTF; cdr3_nt: TGCGCCAGCAGCCAAGTCGGAGGGAACTATGGCTACACCTTC
v_call: TRBV5-1; j_call: TRBJ2-7; clone_size: NA; d_call: NA; cdr3_aa: CASSWSVEYEQYF; cdr3_nt: TGCGCCAGCAGCTGGTCAGTTGAATACGAGCAGTACTTC
v_call: TRBV4-3; j_call: TRBJ2-3; clone_size: NA; d_call: TRBD2; cdr3_aa: CASSQVLAGGLTDTQYF; cdr3_nt: TGCGCCAGCAGCCAAGTTCTAGCGGGAGGACTAACAGATACGCAGTATTTT
v_call: TRBV7-6; j_call: TRBJ2-5; clone_size: NA; d_call: TRBD2; cdr3_aa: CASSLGRFGSGRGTQYF; cdr3_nt: TGTGCCAGCAGCTTAGGCCGGTTTGGTAGCGGGAGGGGGACCCAGTACTTC
v_call: TRBV9; j_call: TRBJ2-7; clone_size: NA; d_call: TRBD2; cdr3_aa: CASSPGLAAPLEQYF; cdr3_nt: TGTGCCAGCAGCCCTGGACTAGCGGCTCCCCTCGAGCAGTACTTC
v_call: TRBV5-1; j_call: TRBJ1-2; clone_size: NA; d_call: NA; cdr3_aa: CASSFAGGYGYTF; cdr3_nt: TGCGCCAGCAGCTTCGCCGGTGGCTATGGCTACACCTTC
v_call: TRBV10-3; j_call: TRBJ1-1; clone_size: NA; d_call: NA; cdr3_aa: CAISERGEDTEAFF; cdr3_nt: TGTGCCATCAGTGAGAGGGGGGAGGACACTGAAGCTTTCTTT
v_call: TRBV28; j_call: TRBJ1-5; clone_size: NA; d_call: TRBD1; cdr3_aa: CASSFPTGGDQPQHF; cdr3_nt: TGTGCCAGCAGTTTCCCGACAGGGGGAGATCAGCCCCAGCATTTT
v_call: TRBV7-2; j_call: TRBJ2-4; clone_size: NA; d_call: TRBD2; cdr3_aa: CASRTGGIQYF; cdr3_nt: TGTGCCAGCCGCACGGGGGGCATTCAGTACTTC
v_call: TRBV5-6; j_call: TRBJ2-3; clone_size: NA; d_call: NA; cdr3_aa: CASSLAGRTDTQYF; cdr3_nt: TGTGCCAGCAGCTTAGCAGGGCGCACAGATACGCAGTATTTT
v_call: TRBV5-3; j_call: TRBJ2-1; clone_size: NA; d_call: NA; cdr3_aa: CARSPGYPPTLWVDEQFF; cdr3_nt: TGTGCCAGAAGCCCGGGTTATCCCCCCACCTTGTGGGTGGATGAGCAGTTCTTC
v_call: TRBV9; j_call: TRBJ2-1; clone_size: NA; d_call: TRBD2; cdr3_aa: CASSESGREYNEQFF; cdr3_nt: TGTGCCAGCAGCGAAAGTGGGAGGGAGTACAATGAGCAGTTCTTC
v_call: TRBV7-9; j_call: TRBJ1-5; clone_size: NA; d_call: NA; cdr3_aa: CASSLAGHQPQHF; cdr3_nt: TGTGCCAGCAGCTTAGCAGGGCACCAGCCCCAGCATTTT
v_call: TRBV9; j_call: TRBJ2-6; clone_size: NA; d_call: NA; cdr3_aa: CASSVGGGPSSGANVLTF; cdr3_nt: TGTGCCAGCAGCGTGGGAGGTGGCCCTTCCTCTGGGGCCAACGTCCTGACTTTC
v_call: TRBV9; j_call: TRBJ1-5; clone_size: NA; d_call: TRBD1; cdr3_aa: CASSAFDRVNQPQHF; cdr3_nt: TGTGCCAGCAGTGCCTTTGACAGGGTCAATCAGCCCCAGCATTTT
v_call: TRBV19; j_call: TRBJ2-2; clone_size: NA; d_call: TRBD2; cdr3_aa: CASSSSSGRAVTGELFF; cdr3_nt: TGTGCCAGTAGTAGTTCTAGCGGGAGGGCCGTCACCGGGGAGCTGTTTTTT
v_call: TRBV4-3; j_call: TRBJ2-1; clone_size: NA; d_call: TRBD1; cdr3_aa: CASSQDLFGWAGQGVYNEQFF; cdr3_nt: TGCGCCAGCAGCCAAGATCTTTTCGGGTGGGCCGGGCAGGGGGTTTACAATGAGCAGTTCTTC
v_call: TRBV6-5; j_call: TRBJ2-7; clone_size: NA; d_call: NA; cdr3_aa: CASRGFSYSYEQYF; cdr3_nt: TGTGCCAGCCGGGGGTTCTCGTATTCCTACGAGCAGTACTTC
v_call: TRBV5-1; j_call: TRBJ2-3; clone_size: NA; d_call: TRBD2; cdr3_aa: CASRLAGVTSTDTQYF; cdr3_nt: TGCGCCAGCCGACTAGCGGGAGTAACTAGCACAGATACGCAGTATTTT
v_call: TRBV15; j_call: TRBJ2-7; clone_size: once; d_call: TRBD2; cdr3_aa: CATSGGLAGGYEQYF; cdr3_nt: TGTGCCACCAGCGGGGGACTAGCGGGAGGATACGAGCAGTACTTC
v_call: TRBV11-1; j_call: TRBJ2-1; clone_size: NA; d_call: TRBD1; cdr3_aa: CASSSATGARDEQFF; cdr3_nt: TGTGCCAGCAGTTCGGCCACAGGGGCTCGGGATGAGCAGTTCTTC
v_call: TRBV28; j_call: TRBJ2-7; clone_size: NA; d_call: TRBD2; cdr3_aa: CASKGAGEHEQYF; cdr3_nt: TGTGCCAGCAAGGGAGCGGGAGAGCACGAGCAGTACTTC